This T cell receptor beta chain originates from a study of beta chain features in type 1 diabetes. Study details: Over all samples combined, 90 million to 140 million sorted cells were examined.

Findings of the study overall: Any role of HLA type in TCRB rearrangement remained unresolved here. Significant though moderate, a shortening of TCRB CDR3s appeared in all four CD4+ subsets of Type 1 diabetes patients.

The germline CDR1 and CDR2 sequences are SGHDT and YYEEEE. Trimming removed 1 base from V and 2 bases from J, with 9 bases in between. The CDR3 loop spans 15 amino acids. Reverse transcribing all isolated RNA meant expressed TCRB transcripts were sequenced. TCRdb keeps only in-frame clones here, not all; method: immunoSEQ multiplex PCR. The sample lists about 360,000 clones, 10% to 15% occurring once. This clone was detected only a few times. As yet, its antigen is unknown. The rearrangement uses TRBV5-6 and TRBJ1-4; possible D gene TRBD1, 5 bases. What was sequenced was naive CD4+ T cells from blood. The TCR comes from a man younger than 30 in good health. The CDR3 protein is CASSLRSGTNEKLFF. The CDR3 nucleotides read TGTGCCAGCAGCTTGAGGTCAGGGACTAATGAAAAACTGTTTTTT.